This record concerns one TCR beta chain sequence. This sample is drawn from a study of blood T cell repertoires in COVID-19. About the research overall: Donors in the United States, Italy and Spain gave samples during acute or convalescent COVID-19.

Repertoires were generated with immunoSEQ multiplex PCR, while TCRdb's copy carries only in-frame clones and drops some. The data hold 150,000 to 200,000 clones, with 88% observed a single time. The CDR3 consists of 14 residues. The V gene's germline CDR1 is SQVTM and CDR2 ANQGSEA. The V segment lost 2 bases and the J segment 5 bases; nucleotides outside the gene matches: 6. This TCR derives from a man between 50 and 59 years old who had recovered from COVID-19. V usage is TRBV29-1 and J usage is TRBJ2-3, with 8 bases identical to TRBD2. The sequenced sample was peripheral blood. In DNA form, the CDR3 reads TGCAGCGTTGAAAAAGCGGGAGTGGTAGATACGCAGTATTTT. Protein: CSVEKAGVVDTQYF.